These 22 T cell receptor beta chains came from one sample sequenced in a study of CD8 T cells in Susac syndrome. Roughly 0.45 to 1 ug RNA was reverse transcribed with random hexamers. A single record per CDR3 protein comes from TCRdb applying MiXCR to the immunoSEQ multiplex PCR reads. The sample comprises 75,000 to 80,000 distinct CDR3 sequences, approximately 93% of which are singletons, and about 0.52% rests with the top ten. What was sequenced was CD8+ T cells from PBMCs. These receptors were collected from a human donor with Susac syndrome.

Note on this clonotype: An end of the junction differs from the germline gene, which may be a read error. V usage is TRBV30 and J usage is TRBJ1-6; D perhaps matches TRBD1 (6 bases). CDR3 length: 17 amino acids. CDR1 and CDR2 from the germline V gene are GTSNPN and SVGIG (reference sequence). This CDR3 is CAWSGRDTISYNSPLPF. The CDR3 nucleotides are TGTGCCTGGAGTGGCCGGGACACCATCTCCTATAATTCCCCCCTCCCCTTT.

The rearrangement links TRBV19 to TRBJ2-5, with no clear D. The germline V gene has CDR1 LNHDA and CDR2 SQIVND (reference sequence). The CDR3 loop spans 13 amino acids. Trimming pared 5 bases from V and 2 bases from J, leaving 9 bases between. CDR3 residues: CASSEMGQETQYF. In DNA form, the CDR3 reads TGTGCCAGTAGTGAGATGGGACAAGAGACCCAGTACTTC.

This clonotype was seen only once. The chain couples TRBV14 to TRBJ1-1; D gene unclear. This CDR3 is 13 amino acids long. Trimming took 0 bases from V and 5 from J, leaving 7 bases between them. Germline V gene sequence: CDR1 SGHDN, CDR2 FVKESK. As DNA, the CDR3 is TGTGCCAGCAGCCAAGAACCTCGAACTGAAGCTTTCTTT. Its protein is CASSQEPRTEAFF.

This rearrangement joins TRBV27 to TRBJ2-1; D is unresolved. Per the germline V gene, CDR1 is MNHEY and CDR2 is SMNVEV (reference sequence). CDR3 length equals 16 residues. The V end lost 4 bases, the J end lost 8 bases, and 21 bases lay between the germline ends. CDR3 in amino acids: CASSYSWGIFNDEQFF. The CDR3 nucleotides are TGTGCCAGCAGTTACTCCTGGGGTATTTTCAATGATGAGCAGTTCTTC.

The sample holds one count of this clonotype. The chain couples TRBV4-1 to TRBJ2-1; 10 bases line up with TRBD2. With V trimmed by 1 base and J by 8 bases, 5 bases remained unmatched. This CDR3 has 15 residues. Germline V CDR1 and CDR2: MGHRA, YSYEKL. The CDR3: CASSQAAGTSDEQFF. The CDR3 region has the DNA TGCGCCAGCAGCCAAGCTGCAGGGACTAGCGATGAGCAGTTCTTC.

V is TRBV20-1 and J is TRBJ2-1; D is possibly TRBD2 (6 bases). This CDR3 contains 14 residues. Trimming removed 0 bases at V and 3 bases at J, with 9 bases between. Germline V CDR1 and CDR2: DFQATT, SNEGSKA (reference sequence). The CDR3 spells CSARDTAGYNEQFF. The CDR3, as DNA: TGCAGTGCTAGAGATACAGCGGGCTACAATGAGCAGTTCTTC.

This chain links TRBV3-1 with TRBJ1-1; D is unresolved. V was clipped by 3 bases and J by 0 bases, with 11 bases between them. CDR1 and CDR2 from the germline V gene are LGHDT and YNNKEL (reference sequence). The CDR3 covers 15 residues. The CDR3 sequence: CASSQGSRVNTEAFF. The CDR3, as DNA: TGTGCCAGCAGCCAGGGGAGCAGAGTGAACACTGAAGCTTTCTTT.

This clonotype has just one count. Sequence at one end of the junction differs from germline and may be a read error. The V gene is TRBV9, the J gene TRBJ1-2; 7 bases line up with TRBD1. The CDR3 has 14 amino acids. Germline V gene sequence: CDR1 SGDLS, CDR2 YYNGEE. CDR3 DNA sequence: TGTGCCAGCAGCGTAGCCGGGACAGACTACGGCTACACCTTC. It encodes CASSVAGTDYGYTF.

V is TRBV28 and J is TRBJ1-6; D might be TRBD1 (5 bases). The germline V and J ends were trimmed by 1 base and 10 bases, with 14 bases remaining between them. The CDR3 has 15 amino acids. Germline assignment: CDR1 MDHEN and CDR2 SYDVKM. This chain's CDR3 is CASSLSFEGESPLHF. CDR3 in DNA: TGTGCCAGCAGTTTATCGTTTGAAGGGGAGTCACCCCTCCACTTT. The full variable domain, with the rest looked up from reference TRBV28 and TRBJ1-6, is DVKVTQSSRYLVKRTGEKVFLECVQDMDHENMFWYRQDPGLGLRLIYFSYDVKMKEKGDIPEGYSVSREKKERFSLILESASTNQTSMYLCASSLSFEGESPLHFGNGTRLTVT.

The chain employs TRBV20-1 and TRBJ2-1; TRBD1 aligns across 8 bases. Germline V gene data show CDR1 as DFQATT and CDR2 as SNEGSKA (reference sequence). J gave up 0 bases and V 6 bases, and 7 bases lay outside the gene matches. The CDR3 totals 15 residues. The chain's CDR3 is CSADRGALSYNEQFF. The CDR3 region has the DNA TGCAGTGCAGACAGGGGCGCTCTCTCCTACAATGAGCAGTTCTTC.

The chain carries TRBV11-2 and TRBJ2-5; the D gene is possibly TRBD1 (6 bases). The CDR3 totals 15 residues. Between the trimmed V and J ends, which lost 4 bases and 7 bases, there was a span of 19 bases. Germline loops: CDR1 SGHAT, CDR2 FQNNGV. This chain's CDR3 is CASSSEQGWVGTQYF. The CDR3 DNA sequence: TGTGCCAGCAGCTCAGAGCAGGGGTGGGTGGGGACCCAGTACTTC.

The DNA for the CDR3 is TGTGCCAGCAGCTTAGAGCCAGATACGCAGTATTTT. Its protein product is CASSLEPDTQYF. This chain connects TRBV7-9 to TRBJ2-3, with D unclear. V gave up 1 base and J gave up 4 bases, with 3 bases separating them. There are 12 residues in the CDR3. Germline V gene data show CDR1 as SEHNR and CDR2 as FQNEAQ (reference sequence). The full variable domain, completed using reference TRBV7-9 and TRBJ2-3, is DTGVSQNPRHKITKRGQNVTFRCDPISEHNRLYWYRQTLGQGPEFLTYFQNEAQLEKSRLLSDRFSAERPKGSFSTLEIQRTEQGDSAMYLCASSLEPDTQYFGPGTRLTVL.

V and J are TRBV10-3 and TRBJ2-5; D is unresolved. CDR3 length: 14 residues. The germline V gene encodes CDR1 ENHRY and CDR2 SYGVKD. V was shortened by 8 bases and J by 4 bases, with 17 bases between the two germline ends. CDR3 residues: CAIGTSTGGETQYF. The CDR3, as DNA: TGTGCCATCGGAACGTCGACGGGCGGAGAGACCCAGTACTTC.

The chain joins TRBV27 to TRBJ1-6; TRBD1 aligns across 9 bases. This CDR3 is 16 amino acids long. The trim removed 1 base at V and 8 bases at J, leaving 6 bases unmatched. Germline CDR1 is MNHEY and CDR2 is SMNVEV (reference sequence). CDR3: CASSLLLQGADSPLHF. CDR3 sequence (DNA): TGTGCCAGCAGTTTATTGCTACAGGGGGCGGATTCACCCCTCCACTTT.

The chain is built from TRBV5-1 and TRBJ2-7; D may be TRBD2 (6 bases). Trimming shortened V by 0 bases and J by 3 bases, and 13 bases separated the two germline ends. The CDR3 runs 15 residues. Per the germline V gene, CDR1 is SGHRS and CDR2 is YFSETQ. For the CDR3, the DNA is TGCGCCAGCAGCTTGGAGGATGCCGGGGGCTACGAGCAGTACTTC. Its translation: CASSLEDAGGYEQYF.

The chain uses TRBV30 and TRBJ2-1; D could derive from TRBD1 or TRBD2 (5 bases each). Trimming cost V 0 bases and J 7 bases, with 13 bases left between them. Per germline, CDR1 GTSNPN and CDR2 SVGIG (reference sequence). The CDR3 is 14 residues long. For the CDR3, the DNA is TGTGCCTGGAGTGTACCTGGGGGAGTGAATGAGCAGTTCTTC. Translation: CAWSVPGGVNEQFF.

This rearrangement joins TRBV11-2 to TRBJ2-6; D not certain. Germline lookup yields CDR1 SGHAT and CDR2 FQNNGV. V shed 8 bases and J shed 0 bases, with 8 bases lying between them. The CDR3 is 14 amino acids. The CDR3 coding sequence is TGTGCCAGCTCCACTTCCTCTGGGGCCAACGTCCTGACTTTC. This codes for CASSTSSGANVLTF.

This chain joins TRBV21-1 and TRBJ2-7; the D call TRBD1 from the table was never checked on the DNA. TRBV21-1 is a recognized pseudogene. CDR3 length equals 13 residues. The CDR3 sequence is CASSSRERGEQYF. The CDR3 bases are TGTGCCAGCAGCTCAAGGGAGAGGGGCGAGCAGTACTTC.

The rearrangement joins TRBV5-8 to TRBJ2-5; D gene unclear. Germline CDR1 SGHTS, CDR2 YDEGEE. The CDR3 spans 10 residues. V dropped 2 bases and J dropped 5 bases, with 1 base sitting between them. CDR3 sequence reads: CASSFETQYF. CDR3 sequence (DNA): TGTGCCAGCAGCTTTGAGACCCAGTACTTC.

The chain recombines TRBV27 with TRBJ1-5, with D unresolved. The CDR3 spans 15 residues. The germline V gene encodes CDR1 MNHEY and CDR2 SMNVEV (reference sequence). Trimming left V 5 bases short and J 1 base short, with 12 bases between. The CDR3 loop is CASSALGGSNQPQHF. The CDR3 DNA is TGTGCCAGCAGTGCCTTGGGCGGGAGCAATCAGCCCCAGCATTTT.

The chain links TRBV13 to TRBJ2-3; D not certain. The V gene's germline CDR1 is PRHDT and CDR2 FYEKMQ (reference sequence). V lost 1 base, J lost 8 bases, and 7 bases lay in between. The CDR3 spans 12 residues. The chain's CDR3 is CASSLDSGTQYF. Here the CDR3 DNA reads TGTGCCAGCAGCTTAGATTCCGGTACGCAGTATTTT.

Here the CDR3 DNA reads TGTGCCAGGGGATCCTACAACTCTGGAAACACCATATATTTT. Protein product: CARGSYNSGNTIYF. The rearrangement uses TRBV27 and TRBJ1-3; D is unclear. Germline V gene sequence: CDR1 MNHEY, CDR2 SMNVEV (reference sequence). This CDR3 has 14 residues. V lost 9 bases and J 0 bases, leaving 12 bases between the germline ends.